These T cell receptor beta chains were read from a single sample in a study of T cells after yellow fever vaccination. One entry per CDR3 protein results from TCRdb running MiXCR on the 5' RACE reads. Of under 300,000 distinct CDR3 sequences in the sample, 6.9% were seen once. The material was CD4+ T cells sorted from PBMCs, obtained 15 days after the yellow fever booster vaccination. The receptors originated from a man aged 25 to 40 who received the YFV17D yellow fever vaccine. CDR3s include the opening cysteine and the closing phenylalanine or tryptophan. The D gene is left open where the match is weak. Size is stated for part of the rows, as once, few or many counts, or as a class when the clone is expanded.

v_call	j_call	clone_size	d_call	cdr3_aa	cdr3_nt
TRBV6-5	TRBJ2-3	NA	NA	CASSYSQAPIGDTQYF	TGTGCCAGCAGTTACTCCCAAGCCCCCATCGGAGATACGCAGTATTTT
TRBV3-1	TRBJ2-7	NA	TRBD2	CASSQAGLAGTPYEQYF	TGTGCCTCCAGCCAAGCAGGACTAGCGGGGACCCCCTACGAGCAGTACTTC
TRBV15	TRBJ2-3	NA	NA	CATSRATDTQYF	TGTGCCACCAGCAGAGCCACAGATACGCAGTATTTT
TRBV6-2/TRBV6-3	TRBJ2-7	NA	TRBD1	CASSYSGQGLSGEQYF	TGTGCCAGCAGTTACTCGGGACAGGGGCTTTCAGGGGAGCAGTACTTC
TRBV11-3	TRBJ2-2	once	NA	CASSFRVTGELFF	TGTGCCAGCAGCTTCAGGGTCACCGGGGAGCTGTTTTTT
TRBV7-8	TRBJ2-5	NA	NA	CASSRTKETQYF	TGTGCCAGCAGCCGAACAAAAGAGACCCAGTACTTC
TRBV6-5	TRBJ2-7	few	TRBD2	CASSYARISGNEQYF	TGTGCCAGCAGTTACGCTCGTATTAGCGGGAACGAGCAGTACTTC
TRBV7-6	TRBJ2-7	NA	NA	CASSSPDDPVQYF	TGTGCCAGCAGCTCCCCCGACGACCCAGTGCAGTACTTC
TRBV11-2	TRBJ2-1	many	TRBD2	CASSLTLLAGTYNEQFF	TGTGCCAGCAGCCTCACTTTACTAGCGGGAACTTACAATGAGCAGTTCTTC
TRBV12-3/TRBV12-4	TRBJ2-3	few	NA	CASRSHGTDTQYF	TGTGCCAGCAGGTCTCACGGCACAGATACGCAGTATTTT
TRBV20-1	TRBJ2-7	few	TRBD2	CSVRMGTSSLLGEQYF	TGCAGTGTTAGAATGGGGACTAGCTCCCTACTGGGGGAGCAGTACTTC
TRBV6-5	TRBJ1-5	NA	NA	CASSRDLSNQPQHF	TGTGCCAGCAGCCGGGACCTTAGCAATCAGCCCCAGCATTTT
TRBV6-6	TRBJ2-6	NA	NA	CASSPGANVLTF	TGTGCCAGCAGTCCTGGGGCCAACGTCCTGACTTTC
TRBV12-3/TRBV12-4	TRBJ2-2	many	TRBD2	CASSKLAGGAGELFF	TGTGCCAGCAGTAAACTAGCGGGAGGCGCCGGGGAGCTGTTTTTT
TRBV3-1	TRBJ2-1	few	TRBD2	CASSQRTSGNLYNEQFF	TGTGCCAGCAGCCAACGGACTAGCGGGAATCTTTACAATGAGCAGTTCTTC
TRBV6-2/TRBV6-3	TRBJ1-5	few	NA	CASSYSTGWSNQPQHF	TGTGCCAGCAGTTACTCCACGGGTTGGAGCAATCAGCCCCAGCATTTT
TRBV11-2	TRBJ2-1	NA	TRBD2	CASSRSFDSGGSYNEQFF	TGTGCCAGCAGCCGATCTTTTGATAGCGGGGGCTCCTACAATGAGCAGTTCTTC
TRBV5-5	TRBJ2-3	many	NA	CASSYITGPPAALQYF	TGTGCCAGCAGTTACATCACGGGACCCCCTGCGGCCCTGCAGTATTTT
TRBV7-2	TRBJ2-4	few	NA	CASSLVPAKNIQYF	TGTGCCAGCAGCTTAGTTCCCGCCAAAAACATTCAGTACTTC
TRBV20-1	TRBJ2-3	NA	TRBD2	CSANSVASGKDTQYF	TGCAGTGCTAACAGCGTGGCTAGCGGGAAAGATACGCAGTATTTT
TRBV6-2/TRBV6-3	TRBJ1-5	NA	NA	CASSYAGQNQPQHF	TGTGCCAGCAGTTACGCCGGACAGAATCAGCCCCAGCATTTT
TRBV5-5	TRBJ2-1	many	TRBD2	CASSLGGGRPSYNEQFF	TGTGCCAGCAGCTTGGGGGGCGGGAGGCCTTCCTACAATGAGCAGTTCTTC
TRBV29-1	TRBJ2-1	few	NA	CSVGGAGPSYNEQFF	TGCAGCGTTGGGGGGGCGGGACCCTCCTACAATGAGCAGTTCTTC
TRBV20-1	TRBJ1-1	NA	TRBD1	CSASQGASGNTEAFF	TGCAGTGCTAGTCAGGGGGCTTCAGGGAACACTGAAGCTTTCTTT
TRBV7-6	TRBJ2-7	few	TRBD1	CASSAPGQGTEQYF	TGTGCCAGCAGCGCCCCGGGACAGGGAACCGAGCAGTACTTC
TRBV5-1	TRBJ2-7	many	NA	CASSLEPSSYEQYF	TGCGCCAGCAGCTTGGAGCCCAGCTCCTACGAGCAGTACTTC
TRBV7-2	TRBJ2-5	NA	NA	CASTSPGGETQYF	TGTGCCAGCACATCCCCCGGGGGAGAGACCCAGTACTTC
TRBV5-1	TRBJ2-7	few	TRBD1	CASSSGQGASEQYF	TGCGCCAGCAGCTCAGGACAGGGGGCTTCCGAGCAGTACTTC
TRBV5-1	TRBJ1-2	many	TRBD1	CASSLVDRGAGYTF	TGCGCCAGCAGCTTGGTTGACAGGGGAGCTGGCTACACCTTC
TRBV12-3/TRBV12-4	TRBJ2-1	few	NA	CASRPASSGEQFF	TGTGCCAGCAGACCAGCTAGTAGCGGAGAGCAGTTCTTC
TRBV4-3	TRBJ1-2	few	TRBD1	CASSRRGGYGYTF	TGCGCCAGCAGCCGCAGGGGGGGTTATGGCTACACCTTC
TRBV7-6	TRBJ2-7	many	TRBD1	CASSLAPGGNEQYF	TGTGCCAGCAGCTTAGCCCCAGGGGGCAACGAGCAGTACTTC
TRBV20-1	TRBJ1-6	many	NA	CSARDRGNSPLHF	TGCAGTGCTAGAGACAGGGGTAATTCACCCCTCCACTTT
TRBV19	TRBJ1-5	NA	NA	CASSIGAVGGNQPQHF	TGTGCCAGTAGTATAGGCGCCGTAGGGGGAAATCAGCCCCAGCATTTT
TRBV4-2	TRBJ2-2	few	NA	CASSFRGGPTGELFF	TGTGCCAGCAGCTTCAGGGGGGGGCCCACCGGGGAGCTGTTTTTT
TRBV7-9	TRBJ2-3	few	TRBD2	CASSVQQGGDTQYF	TGTGCCAGCAGCGTTCAGCAGGGAGGGGATACGCAGTATTTT
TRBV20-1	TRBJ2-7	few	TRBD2	CSARRTSGSDEQYF	TGCAGTGCTAGAAGGACTAGCGGGAGTGACGAGCAGTACTTC
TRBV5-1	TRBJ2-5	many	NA	CASSGKETQYF	TGCGCCAGCAGCGGAAAAGAGACCCAGTACTTC
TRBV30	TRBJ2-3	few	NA	CAWSIRGTQYF	TGTGCCTGGAGTATTCGTGGTACGCAGTATTTT
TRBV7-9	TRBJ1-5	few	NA	CASSSVPGYPQPQHF	TGTGCCAGCAGCTCCGTACCAGGGTATCCTCAGCCCCAGCATTTT
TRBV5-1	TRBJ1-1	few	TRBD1	CASSTTGGNTEAFF	TGCGCCAGCAGCACGACAGGGGGGAACACTGAAGCTTTCTTT
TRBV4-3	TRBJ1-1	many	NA	CASSQGVMGGDGTEAFF	TGCGCCAGCAGCCAAGGAGTTATGGGAGGGGACGGGACTGAAGCTTTCTTT
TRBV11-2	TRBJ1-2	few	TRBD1	CASSLLDRGYGYTF	TGTGCCAGCAGCCTACTGGACAGGGGCTATGGCTACACCTTC
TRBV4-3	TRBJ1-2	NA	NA	CASSQAPRGQGYGYTF	TGCGCCAGCAGCCAAGCCCCGCGGGGGCAGGGCTATGGCTACACCTTC
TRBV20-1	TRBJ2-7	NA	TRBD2	CSAWPSGRLYEQYF	TGCAGTGCCTGGCCTAGCGGGAGGTTATACGAGCAGTACTTC
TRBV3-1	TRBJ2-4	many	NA	CASSQDENIQYF	TGTGCCAGCAGCCAAGACGAAAACATTCAGTACTTC
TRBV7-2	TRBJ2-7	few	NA	CASSLGGLRYEQYF	TGTGCCAGCAGCTTAGGGGGACTTCGCTACGAGCAGTACTTC
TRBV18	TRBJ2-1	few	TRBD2	CASSPVSGTSGLGNEQFF	TGTGCCAGCTCACCCGTATCCGGGACTAGCGGTTTAGGGAATGAGCAGTTCTTC
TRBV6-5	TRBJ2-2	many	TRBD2	CASGAGGNTGELFF	TGTGCCAGCGGGGCGGGGGGAAACACCGGGGAGCTGTTTTTT
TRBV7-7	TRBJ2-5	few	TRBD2	CASSLSLAGAQETQYF	TGTGCTAGCAGCTTAAGTCTAGCGGGAGCTCAAGAGACCCAGTACTTC
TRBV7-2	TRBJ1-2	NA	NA	CASSPTEIIYGYTF	TGTGCCAGCAGCCCTACAGAGATCATCTATGGCTACACCTTC